Listed below are T cell receptor beta chains from one sample, sequenced in a study of shared clonotypes between healthy human individuals. Profiling relied on immunoSEQ multiplex PCR, and the TCRdb table lists in-frame clones only, not all of them. The sample lists roughly 810,000 clones; about 97% were seen once. The specimen sequenced was naive CD8+ T cells sorted from blood. Every receptor here comes from a man aged 25 to 45 in good health. The conserved cysteine and the conserved F or W are not part of the CDR3 here. Each record gives: V gene, CDR3 protein.

>TRBV9
ASSARREGAQDEQY
>TRBV6-1
ASTPPRGPFYGYT
>TRBV5-5
ASSWAGRGLNEQF
>TRBV27
ASSSPSGSFDEQF
>TRBV7-9
ASSEEGTRRTDTQY
>TRBV2
ASVRGADEQY
>TRBV7-6
ASSSSGQDTDTQY
>TRBV5-1
ASSLAAGGTDTQY
>TRBV4-3
ASSHDPGPISTDTQY
>TRBV9
ASTPDGYSGANVLT
>TRBV7-8
ASSLVRSSGALSYEQY
>TRBV9
ASSPSWRGTEAF
>TRBV5-1
ASSLGASGANVLT
>TRBV28
ASSFDQPEGYT
>TRBV7-9
ASSFADGLTLYYGYT
>TRBV28
ASRGLAGPVTYEQY
>TRBV28
ASSLWGVAGSYEQY
>TRBV19
ASSIGQGATDTQY
>TRBV27
ASSPSGANVLT
>TRBV28
ASSPTSGSGANVLT
>TRBV30
AWIGGSSYEQY
>TRBV28
ASSLNEHTDTQY
>TRBV7-9
ASSFRGRGEGTQY
>TRBV7-2
ASSSLRTGRFLREQY
>TRBV7-9
ASSLGGSYNEQF
>TRBV7-2
ASSLEVYGLAGENEQF
>TRBV27
ASSLGQGGYEQY
>TRBV28
ASSTKQAVKEKLF
>TRBV5-5
ASSGGGTEAF
>TRBV4-1
ASSHPGTRQDYEQY
>TRBV7-9
ASSFLTGRGTYNEQF
>TRBV5-1
ASSLTLGQGSSGYT
>TRBV29-1
SVEGEDRMNTEAF
>TRBV19
ASSIRLASYNEQF
>TRBV27
ASSFVQGDQPQH
>TRBV4-2
ASSQTRLGSGRSDTQY
>TRBV7-9
ASSPSENSYEQY
>TRBV7-9
ASTTTGTGTYEQY
>TRBV7-2
ASSPMWGGREQY